Reported below is one T cell receptor (beta chain). Sequencing used immunoSEQ multiplex PCR; TCRdb keeps in-frame clones, though not all of them. The data contain around 190,000 clones, roughly 84% of them seen just once; the ten biggest clones take up about 4.9%. The data originate from a study of blood T cell repertoires in COVID-19. Background on the study: The samples span acute and convalescent COVID-19 from the United States, Italy and Spain. The cDNA or gDNA used as material had been derived from T cells, B-cell-depleted T cells, or PBMCs.

Losses at the gene ends were 5 bases for V and 7 bases for J; bases not matched to a gene: 10. This CDR3 spans 16 amino acids. Germline values: CDR1 MNHEY, CDR2 SMNVEV (reference sequence). V is TRBV27 and J is TRBJ2-1, with TRBD1 matching over 11 bases. The sample taken for sequencing was peripheral blood. This clonotype was sampled from a woman aged 80 or older with acute or convalescent COVID-19. The CDR3: CASSPHRDRGWNEQFF. CDR3 nucleotide sequence: TGTGCCAGCAGTCCACACCGGGACAGGGGGTGGAATGAGCAGTTCTTC.